Listed below are T cell receptor beta chains from one sample, sequenced in a study of T cell responses to AZD1222 COVID-19 vaccine. This table comes from immunoSEQ multiplex PCR, and its TCRdb copy is limited to in-frame clones, with some not included. This sample has around 80,000 clones, with about 85% found just once. The sequencing here drew on peripheral blood, taken 28 days after the second AZD1222 dose. The receptors come from an adult who received the AZD1222 COVID-19 vaccine. Each CDR3 is given with its conserved first and last residue. The D gene is left open where the match is weak. Size tells how often a clone was seen (once, few, many) or the class of an expanded clone, and some rows leave it out.

>.|TRBJ2-1|.|TRBV2
TGTGCCACGGCGGGGTCCTACAATGAGCAGTTCTTC
CATAGSYNEQFF
>.|TRBJ2-7|.|TRBV7-9
TGTGCCAGCAGCTCCCAAGGCCCCACCGAGCAGTACTTC
CASSSQGPTEQYF
>TRBD2|TRBJ2-4|once|TRBV30
TGTGCCTGGAGCACGGGACTAGCGGCAATTCAGTACTTC
CAWSTGLAAIQYF
>TRBD1|TRBJ1-6|.|TRBV6-5
TGTGCCAGCAGCTGGGGACAGGATTTACTGTTGTCCCTCCACTTT
CASSWGQDLLLSLHF
>.|TRBJ1-1|.|TRBV11-1
TGTGCCAGCAGGACGGGACAACGGAACACTGAAGCTTTCTTT
CASRTGQRNTEAFF
>.|TRBJ1-6|.|TRBV27
TGTGCCAGCAGTTTAAGTAATTCACCCCTCCACTTT
CASSLSNSPLHF
>.|TRBJ1-2|.|TRBV19
TGTGCCAGTAGGGACCCAGCTAACTATGGCTACACCTTC
CASRDPANYGYTF
>.|TRBJ2-3|.|TRBV30
TGTGCCTGGGGACCGGCCACAGATACGCAGTATTTT
CAWGPATDTQYF
>.|TRBJ2-7|.|TRBV29-1
TGCAGCGTTGAAGATAGGACAGGGAGGGGGTACGAGCAGTACTTC
CSVEDRTGRGYEQYF
>TRBD1|TRBJ1-4|.|TRBV10-3
TGTGCCATCAGTGATCGCACAGGGGTGGGTGAAAAACTGTTTTTT
CAISDRTGVGEKLFF
>.|TRBJ1-1|.|TRBV6-5
TGTGCCAGCAGTTCCAGCCGAGGGTACACTGAAGCTTTCTTT
CASSSSRGYTEAFF
>.|TRBJ1-5|.|TRBV15
TGTGCCACCAGCAGCGGACGGCGGGAGAATCAGCCCCAGCATTTT
CATSSGRRENQPQHF
>TRBD1|TRBJ2-5|.|TRBV7-9
TGTGCCAGCAGCGAGGGACAGGGCCTCCGGGAGACCCAGTACTTC
CASSEGQGLRETQYF
>.|TRBJ2-5|.|TRBV5-1
TGCGCCAGCAGCTTGGGGGCCCGAGAGACCCAGTACTTC
CASSLGARETQYF
>.|TRBJ2-1|.|TRBV19
TGTGCCAGTACCCCCCTCTTAAATTACAATGAGCAGTTCTTC
CASTPLLNYNEQFF
>TRBD1|TRBJ2-7|.|TRBV18
TGTGCCAGCTCACCTACAGGGGTGGGTTACGAGCAGTACTTC
CASSPTGVGYEQYF
>.|TRBJ1-5|.|TRBV19
TGTGCCAGTAGTGCCCGACGGGACGGCGGGAGCAATCAGCCCCAGCATTTT
CASSARRDGGSNQPQHF
>.|TRBJ2-1|.|TRBV3-1/TRBV3-2
TGTGCCAGCAGCCAGGCAGGGGGGGCCTACAATGAGCAGTTCTTC
CASSQAGGAYNEQFF
>.|TRBJ1-5|.|TRBV18
TGTGCCAGCTCAGCAGAAGGTCAGCCCCAGCATTTT
CASSAEGQPQHF
>TRBD2|TRBJ2-1|.|TRBV19
TGTGCCAGTAGTACCCATAGCGGGAGGGCCGACAATGAGCAGTTCTTC
CASSTHSGRADNEQFF
>TRBD1|TRBJ2-1|.|TRBV7-9
TGTGCCAGCAGCTTAAGGGACAGGGGGAGAGAGGGCCGGGGCAATGAGCAGTTCTTC
CASSLRDRGREGRGNEQFF
>.|TRBJ1-2|.|TRBV3-1/TRBV3-2
TGTGCCAGCAGCCAAGGGCCCGGGAATGGCTACACCTTC
CASSQGPGNGYTF
>.|TRBJ1-5|once|TRBV18
TGTGCCAGCTCACCCGAGCCAAATCAGCCCCAGCATTTT
CASSPEPNQPQHF
>.|TRBJ1-2|.|TRBV3-1/TRBV3-2
TGTGCCAGCAGCCAAGATATGGCTGGGGGGGCCTATGGCTACACCTTC
CASSQDMAGGAYGYTF
>TRBD1|TRBJ2-3|.|TRBV29-1
TGCAGCGTTGAAGGGGGACAGGGAGACACAGATACGCAGTATTTT
CSVEGGQGDTDTQYF
>TRBD1|TRBJ2-1|.|TRBV15
TGTGCCACCAGCAGAGGGAGGCCGGGACAGGGTTCGGCGGGATCTTACAATGAGCAGTTCTTC
CATSRGRPGQGSAGSYNEQFF
>TRBD1|TRBJ2-1|.|TRBV9
TGTGCCAGCAGCGTAATGGGACAGGGGAATGAGCAGTTCTTC
CASSVMGQGNEQFF
>.|TRBJ2-7|few|TRBV10-1
TGCGCCAGCGAGAGAAAGGAGTACTTC
CASERKEYF
>.|TRBJ1-2|once|TRBV5-1
TGCGCCAGCAGGGCCCGGGACTTTGAGATATATGGCTACACCTTC
CASRARDFEIYGYTF
>.|TRBJ2-1|.|TRBV18
TGTGCCAGCTCTCGCGGAGACCCCAATGAGCAGTTCTTC
CASSRGDPNEQFF
>TRBD2|TRBJ2-1|once|TRBV7-3
TGTGCCAGCAGCACCCAAGGGACTAGCGGGATCAATGAGCAGTTCTTC
CASSTQGTSGINEQFF
>TRBD1|TRBJ1-2|.|TRBV5-4
TGTGCCAGCAGCCTTCGGACAGGGTTAATGGGCTACACCTTC
CASSLRTGLMGYTF
>.|TRBJ1-2|.|TRBV14
TGTGCCAGCAGCCTAGGGGTATTCTATGGCTACACCTTC
CASSLGVFYGYTF
>TRBD2|TRBJ2-7|few|TRBV7-2
TGTGCCAGCAGCTTAGCGGGGACTAGCGGAGCCTACGAGCAGTACTTC
CASSLAGTSGAYEQYF
>.|TRBJ1-5|.|TRBV10-3
TGTGCCATCAGTGCCCTGGGGGGCGGGAGCAATCAGCCCCAGCATTTT
CAISALGGGSNQPQHF
>.|TRBJ2-7|.|TRBV15
TGTGCCACCAGCCCCCGGTGGGACTCCTTCTACGAGCAGTACTTC
CATSPRWDSFYEQYF
>.|TRBJ1-1|.|TRBV6-5
TGTGCCAGCAGTTACGGAACAGGGAAGACTGAAGCTTTCTTT
CASSYGTGKTEAFF
>TRBD1|TRBJ1-2|.|TRBV14
TGTGCCAGCAGCGCCAGTCCCTTCAGGGGGCGCGGTGGCTACACCTTC
CASSASPFRGRGGYTF
>.|TRBJ2-1|.|TRBV28
TGTTCTCACAGGGCTCATGGGGGCAATGAGCAGTTCTTC
CSHRAHGGNEQFF
>.|TRBJ2-7|.|TRBV4-3
TGCGCCAGCAGCCAAGATCTCGCCCGGAACTACGAGCAGTACTTC
CASSQDLARNYEQYF
>TRBD1|TRBJ1-4|.|TRBV2
TGTGCCAGCAGTGAAGGGGGACAGGGGCGGGAAAAACTGTTTTTT
CASSEGGQGREKLFF
>TRBD1|TRBJ1-1|few|TRBV27
TGTGCCAGCAGTCCCTCCCAGGGGGCTGCTGAAGCTTTCTTT
CASSPSQGAAEAFF
>.|TRBJ1-2|.|TRBV12-3/TRBV12-4
TGTGCCAGCAGTTTCTCCAGGGTGGCCTACACCTTC
CASSFSRVAYTF
>TRBD1|TRBJ1-5|.|TRBV19
TGTGCCAGTAGACAAAACCCTACCAGGGGGGTCGACTGGGTCAATCAGCCCCAGCATTTT
CASRQNPTRGVDWVNQPQHF
>.|TRBJ1-1|few|TRBV19
TGTGCCAGTAGTATTGTACACACGAACACTGAAGCTTTCTTT
CASSIVHTNTEAFF
>.|TRBJ2-3|.|TRBV2
TGTGCCAGCAGTGAAGCGGGGAGTGGGAATACGCAGTATTTT
CASSEAGSGNTQYF
>.|TRBJ2-1|.|TRBV7-8
TGTGCCAGCAGCTTAGCGTCCGGACTACCTCGGAATGAGCAGTTCTTC
CASSLASGLPRNEQFF
>TRBD1|TRBJ1-4|.|TRBV19
TGTGCCAGTAGTTTCCGACAGGGGAATGAAAAACTGTTTTTT
CASSFRQGNEKLFF
>.|TRBJ1-2|.|TRBV4-3
TGCGCCAGCAGCCAAGATAGAAGTGGCTATGGCTACACCTTC
CASSQDRSGYGYTF
>.|TRBJ2-7|.|TRBV29-1
TGCAGCGTTGTATGGAATAGCGACGAGCAGTACTTC
CSVVWNSDEQYF
>TRBD1|TRBJ1-5|.|TRBV30
TGTGCCTGGAGGAAGGGACAGCCCAATCAGCCCCAGCATTTT
CAWRKGQPNQPQHF